The 20 T cell receptor beta chains below all came from one sample that was sequenced in a study of T cell responses to AZD1222 COVID-19 vaccine. The protocol was immunoSEQ multiplex PCR, while the TCRdb copy is restricted to in-frame clones and leaves out a portion. This table holds approximately 130,000 clones, around 90% found once. Sequences were derived from peripheral blood, sampled on day 0 of AZD1222 vaccination. These receptors were obtained from an adult in good health.

In nucleotides, the CDR3 is TGTGCCAGCAGCCCCGCTCGAGTGGCTAGCGGGAGTCTGGGCACAGATACGCAGTATTTT. It codes for CASSPARVASGSLGTDTQYF. The V gene is TRBV7-3, the J gene TRBJ2-3, with 10 positions matching TRBD2. This CDR3 region has 20 residues. Germline CDR1 is SGHTA and CDR2 is FQGTGA. V lost 5 bases and J lost 1; bases outside the gene matches: 18. Complete variable domain (other parts from reference TRBV7-3 and TRBJ2-3): GAGVSQTPSNKVTEKGKYVELRCDPISGHTALYWYRQSLGQGPEFLIYFQGTGAADDSGLPNDRFFAVRPEGSVSTLKIQRTERGDSAVYLCASSPARVASGSLGTDTQYFGPGTRLTVL.

The chain recombines TRBV6-5 with TRBJ1-1; TRBD1 matches at 9 bases. The V segment lost 5 bases and the J segment 6 bases; nucleotides outside the gene matches: 10. The CDR3 consists of 15 residues. Germline V gives CDR1 MNHEY, CDR2 SVGAGI. Written as DNA, the CDR3 is TGTGCCAGCAGTAACACCGGGACAGGGTTCCCTGAAGCTTTCTTT. Its translation is CASSNTGTGFPEAFF.

The rearrangement joins TRBV30 to TRBJ1-6; possibly TRBD1 for D (6 bases). This CDR3 region has 13 residues. Trimming removed 1 base from V and 7 bases from J, with 8 bases in between. Germline assignment: CDR1 GTSNPN and CDR2 SVGIG (reference sequence). CDR3 in amino acids: CAWSEQGNSPLHF. In DNA, the CDR3 is TGTGCCTGGAGTGAACAGGGAAATTCACCCCTCCACTTT. The complete variable domain, with remaining parts taken from reference TRBV30 and TRBJ1-6, reads SQTIHQWPATLVQPVGSPLSLECTVEGTSNPNLYWYRQAAGRGLQLLFYSVGIGQISSEVPQNLSASRPQDRQFILSSKKLLLSDSGFYLCAWSEQGNSPLHFGNGTRLTVT.

This sequence joins TRBV12-3 or TRBV12-4 and TRBJ1-5; D unresolved. Deletions cut 4 bases from V and 6 bases from J, with 10 bases between. This CDR3 contains 13 residues. The CDR3 is CASSSARGQPQHF. Here the CDR3 DNA reads TGTGCCAGCAGTTCGGCGCGGGGTCAGCCCCAGCATTTT.

The chain joins TRBV28 to TRBJ1-5, with 8 bases lining up with TRBD1. Unmatched junction bases numbered 7, after V lost 2 bases and J lost 4 bases. CDR1 and CDR2 (germline): MDHEN, SYDVKM. The CDR3 runs 16 residues. This CDR3 is CASSLRGQGLNQPQHF. The DNA of the CDR3 is TGTGCCAGCAGTTTAAGAGGACAGGGCCTAAATCAGCCCCAGCATTTT.

V is TRBV5-1 and J is TRBJ1-1; D gene uncertain. Trimming removed 0 bases from V and 7 bases from J, with 16 bases in between. Germline lookup yields CDR1 SGHRS and CDR2 YFSETQ. The CDR3 is made up of 15 amino acids. This CDR3 is CASSLGEGFGGEAFF. The CDR3 DNA reads as TGCGCCAGCAGCTTGGGAGAAGGGTTTGGAGGTGAAGCTTTCTTT.

The V and J genes are TRBV30 and TRBJ1-6, with 8 bases identical to TRBD1. Germline V gene lookup returns CDR1 GTSNPN and CDR2 SVGIG (reference sequence). V dropped 4 bases and J dropped 9; count of bases not matched to a gene: 5. The length of the CDR3 is 13 residues. CDR3 coding DNA: TGTGCCTGGACCGGGACAGGAGGTTCACCCCTCCACTTT. This encodes CAWTGTGGSPLHF.

This clone has only a few counts. The chain couples TRBV3-1 (or the pseudogene TRBV3-2) to TRBJ1-1; 7 bases match TRBD1. Germline V gives CDR1 LGHDT, CDR2 YNNKEL (reference sequence). Trimming removed 3 bases from V and 1 base from J; junction bases left unmatched: 8. The CDR3 loop spans 16 amino acids. The CDR3 reads CASSQLGGGANTEAFF. DNA of the CDR3: TGTGCCAGCAGCCAGTTAGGGGGCGGCGCGAACACTGAAGCTTTCTTT.

The chain has TRBV19 and TRBJ1-2, with D hard to call. The CDR3 runs to 13 residues. CDR1 and CDR2 (germline): LNHDA, SQIVND (reference sequence). Trimming removed 3 bases at V and 2 bases at J, with 7 bases between. The CDR3 nucleotides read TGTGCCAGTAGTATTTATCAGAACTATGGCTACACCTTC. Translated: CASSIYQNYGYTF.

The chain employs TRBV18 and TRBJ2-2, with D uncertain. Deletions cut 0 bases from V and 2 bases from J, with 4 bases between. The CDR3 runs 14 residues. The germline gives CDR1 KGHSH, CDR2 LQKENI. CDR3 protein: CASSPPSNTGELFF. In nucleotides, the CDR3 is TGTGCCAGCTCACCACCGAGTAACACCGGGGAGCTGTTTTTT.

The chain links TRBV5-1 to TRBJ2-2; no firm D call. Trimming cost V 2 bases and J 4 bases, with 9 bases left between them. CDR3 length: 14 amino acids. CDR1 SGHRS and CDR2 YFSETQ come from the germline V gene. The CDR3 reads CASSFRASTGELFF. The CDR3 region has the DNA TGCGCCAGCAGCTTTCGGGCTTCCACCGGGGAGCTGTTTTTT. The variable domain in full, completed from reference TRBV5-1 and TRBJ2-2, reads KAGVTQTPRYLIKTRGQQVTLSCSPISGHRSVSWYQQTPGQGLQFLFEYFSETQRNKGNFPGRFSGRQFSNSRSEMNVSTLELGDSALYLCASSFRASTGELFFGEGSRLTVL.

This rearrangement joins TRBV7-8 to TRBJ2-7; 12 nucleotides line up with TRBD2. The CDR3 is 16 amino acids. J was trimmed by 5 bases and V by 4 bases; bases with no gene match: 9. CDR1 is SGHVS and CDR2 is FQNEAQ in the germline V gene. CDR3 sequence reads: CASSSSFTSGRNEQYF. Here the CDR3 DNA reads TGTGCCAGCAGCTCAAGCTTCACTAGCGGGAGGAACGAGCAGTACTTC.

J is TRBJ2-6 and V is TRBV7-2; D gene ambiguous. The CDR3 consists of 17 residues. Deletions cut 5 bases from V and 2 bases from J, with 16 bases between. CDR1 SGHTA and CDR2 FQGNSA come from the germline V gene. The CDR3 reads CASSLENHAAGANVLTF. As DNA, the CDR3 is TGTGCCAGCAGCCTAGAGAACCATGCGGCTGGGGCCAACGTCCTGACTTTC.

This chain joins TRBV29-1 and TRBJ1-1; perhaps TRBD1 as D (6 bases). Germline V lookup: CDR1 SQVTM, CDR2 ANQGSEA. This CDR3 contains 13 residues. V lost 2 bases and J lost 4, with 11 bases in between. The CDR3 loop reads CSVERGLGTEAFF. Here the CDR3 DNA reads TGCAGCGTTGAACGGGGGCTCGGCACTGAAGCTTTCTTT.

V gene TRBV27 combines with J gene TRBJ1-2; 7 bases match TRBD1. With 1 base clipped from V and 6 bases from J, the junction kept 11 bases outside the gene matches. The CDR3 contains 16 residues. CDR1 and CDR2 from the germline V gene are MNHEY and SMNVEV (reference sequence). CDR3 in amino acids: CASSLYGTAGGNGYTF. The CDR3 DNA reads TGTGCCAGCAGTTTATATGGGACAGCTGGGGGGAATGGCTACACCTTC.

The chain uses TRBV9 and TRBJ2-1; 16 bases are shared with TRBD2. With V trimmed by 3 bases and J by 12 bases, 6 bases remained unmatched. Per germline, CDR1 SGDLS and CDR2 YYNGEE. There are 15 residues in the CDR3. CDR3 sequence (DNA): TGTGCCAGCAGCGCGGGACTAGCGGGAGGGCAGGGGCAGTTCTTC. Its translation is CASSAGLAGGQGQFF.

The table lists this clone with a count of one. V is TRBV3-1 (or the pseudogene TRBV3-2) and J is TRBJ2-3, with TRBD2 as a possible D gene (5 bases). There are 15 residues in the CDR3. Germline assignment: CDR1 LGHDT and CDR2 YNNKEL (reference sequence). Trimming cost V 3 bases and J 8 bases, with 18 bases left between them. CDR3 residues: CASSQGHGGSSTQYF. For the CDR3, the DNA is TGTGCCAGCAGCCAGGGTCATGGAGGATCTTCTACGCAGTATTTT.

The rearrangement uses TRBV12-3 or TRBV12-4 and TRBJ1-1; D may be TRBD1 (5 bases). CDR3 size: 12 residues. The ends were cut back, 5 bases at V and 7 bases at J, with 11 bases in the middle. The CDR3 region is CASSRDSNEAFF. In nucleotides, the CDR3 is TGTGCCAGCAGTAGGGACTCAAATGAAGCTTTCTTT.

This clone has just one count. This sequence joins TRBV6-1 and TRBJ1-1; the D is unclear. The V end was cut by 2 bases, the J end by 0 bases, with 13 bases between. Germline V gene lookup returns CDR1 MNHNS and CDR2 SASEGT. CDR3 length: 16 amino acids. The CDR3 loop is CASSESEGLLNTEAFF. In nucleotides, the CDR3 is TGTGCCAGCAGTGAATCGGAGGGTCTCCTGAACACTGAAGCTTTCTTT.

This clone appeared once. The rearrangement uses TRBV11-2 and TRBJ1-3, with D unresolved. The germline CDR1 and CDR2 sequences are SGHAT and FQNNGV. The CDR3 totals 13 residues. The germline V and J ends were trimmed by 4 bases and 6 bases, with 10 bases remaining between them. Here the CDR3 reads CASSYTHANTIYF. In DNA form, the CDR3 reads TGTGCCAGCAGCTACACACACGCAAACACCATATATTTT. Complete variable domain (other parts from reference TRBV11-2 and TRBJ1-3): EAGVAQSPRYKIIEKRQSVAFWCNPISGHATLYWYQQILGQGPKLLIQFQNNGVVDDSQLPKDRFSAERLKGVDSTLKIQPAKLEDSAVYLCASSYTHANTIYFGEGSWLTVV.